The 20 T cell receptor beta chains presented below share a single source sample, sequenced in a study of T cells after yellow fever vaccination (dated by TCRdb to between 2019 and 2020). The library was obtained by 5' RACE. The sample was run on an Illumina NovaSeq 6000. TCRdb ran its own pipeline on the public reads, namely fastp trimming at Q25 and MiXCR clone calling, and kept in-frame beta chains. Every CDR3 protein is listed once, alongside the most common genes and DNA of its rows. This sample is represented by roughly 350,000 distinct CDR3 sequences; 4.1% of them were singletons. Approximately 23% of the sample rests with the top ten. The meaning of the sample's treatment or condition label: live attenuated yellow fever vaccine strain. Source: PBMCs, taken 5 days after the yellow fever booster vaccination. These receptors were taken from a man between 18 and 35 years old who received the YFV17D yellow fever vaccine.

V and J are TRBV9 and TRBJ2-5; 8 nucleotides match TRBD1. Germline CDR1 and CDR2: SGDLS and YYNGEE. This CDR3 is built from 15 residues. J gave up 4 bases and V 0 bases, and 5 bases lay outside the gene matches. The CDR3 loop is CASSVGGQEGETQYF. In DNA, the CDR3 is TGTGCCAGCAGCGTAGGGGGACAGGAGGGAGAGACCCAGTACTTC.

In its sample, this clonotype was seen many times. The genes are TRBV5-1 and TRBJ1-2, with D uncertain. Germline lookup yields CDR1 SGHRS and CDR2 YFSETQ. This CDR3 is built from 14 residues. Trimming removed 7 bases from V and 8 bases from J, with 21 bases in between. CDR3 region: CASGSAGMPKGYTF. In DNA form, the CDR3 reads TGCGCCAGCGGATCGGCGGGGATGCCGAAAGGCTACACCTTC.

This clonotype was observed many times. The chain couples TRBV20-1 to TRBJ1-2; the D is unclear. The germline V gene encodes CDR1 DFQATT and CDR2 SNEGSKA (reference sequence). V was trimmed by 1 base and J by 6 bases, leaving 12 bases between them. This CDR3 has 13 residues. The CDR3 here is CSARGVSDDGYTF. The CDR3 DNA sequence: TGCAGTGCTAGAGGTGTGTCGGACGATGGCTACACCTTC.

There are many counts of this clonotype. This chain uses TRBV5-1 with TRBJ1-5; TRBD1 is a possible D gene (6 bases). V lost 5 bases and J lost 3, with 15 bases in between. CDR3 length: 15 amino acids. Germline values: CDR1 SGHRS, CDR2 YFSETQ. CDR3 DNA: TGCGCCAGCAGACCTTACAGGGCCCACAATCAGCCCCAGCATTTT. It yields the protein CASRPYRAHNQPQHF.

This clonotype turned up a few times. The chain links TRBV20-1 to TRBJ1-5; TRBD1 matches at 7 bases. The CDR3 consists of 15 residues. V trimming: 5 bases; J trimming: 0 bases; junction bases outside the gene matches: 7. Germline CDR1 DFQATT, CDR2 SNEGSKA (reference sequence). The CDR3 loop is CSARRDRISNQPQHF. The CDR3 coding sequence is TGCAGTGCTCGACGGGACAGAATTAGCAATCAGCCCCAGCATTTT.

The J gene is TRBJ2-5, the V gene TRBV4-3; 8 positions match TRBD1. The germline gives CDR1 LGHNA, CDR2 YSLEER. The CDR3 covers 16 residues. With 0 bases clipped from V and 5 bases from J, the junction kept 8 bases outside the gene matches. The CDR3 nucleotides are TGCGCCAGCAGCCAAGACTGGGGAACAGGGGGGGAGACCCAGTACTTC. This gives the protein CASSQDWGTGGETQYF.

The table lists this clonotype with a few counts. The gene calls are TRBV7-2 and TRBJ1-2; possibly TRBD1 for D (5 bases). The CDR3 totals 13 residues. The germline V and J ends were trimmed by 1 base and 8 bases, with 11 bases remaining between them. Germline-derived CDR1 and CDR2 are SGHTA and FQGNSA. In nucleotides, the CDR3 is TGTGCCAGCAGCTTAGATTGGGGGTCCGGCTACACCTTC. Translation: CASSLDWGSGYTF. Supplemented by reference TRBV7-2 and TRBJ1-2, the full variable domain reads GAGVSQSPSNKVTEKGKDVELRCDPISGHTALYWYRQSLGQGLEFLIYFQGNSAPDKSGLPSDRFSAERTGGSVSTLTIQRTQQEDSAVYLCASSLDWGSGYTFGSGTRLTVV.

The chain carries TRBV6-2 or TRBV6-3 and TRBJ1-4; TRBD1 is a possible D gene (6 bases). CDR3 length: 15 amino acids. V shed 5 bases and J shed 7 bases, with 17 bases lying between them. Germline CDR1 and CDR2: MNHEY and SVGEGT. This CDR3 is CASSPPTGRGEKLFF. CDR3 in DNA: TGTGCCAGCAGTCCGCCGACAGGACGAGGTGAAAAACTGTTTTTT.

The chain recombines TRBV20-1 with TRBJ2-3; 10 bases agree with TRBD1. CDR1 and CDR2 (germline): DFQATT, SNEGSKA (reference sequence). The CDR3 extends over 18 amino acids. J gave up 4 bases and V 2 bases, and 15 bases lay outside the gene matches. The CDR3 DNA reads as TGCAGTGCTAGAAGCCCGGGAGACAGGGGGCGTTTGGCAGATACGCAGTATTTT. It encodes CSARSPGDRGRLADTQYF.

This clonotype was recorded a few times. The V gene is TRBV19, the J gene TRBJ1-6; 7 nucleotides align to TRBD1. The CDR3 contains 15 residues. Germline CDR1 is LNHDA and CDR2 is SQIVND (reference sequence). V was clipped by 5 bases and J by 7 bases; unmatched bases: 8. The CDR3, as DNA: TGTGCCAGTAGTTTAGTACAGGGGCCAAATTCACCCCTCCACTTT. Amino acids: CASSLVQGPNSPLHF.

The chain is built from TRBV29-1 and TRBJ2-5; D assignment may be TRBD1 or TRBD2 (6 bases each). The V gene lost 7 bases and the J gene lost 7 bases, with 28 bases spanning the gap. CDR1 is SQVTM, CDR2 ANQGSEA, per germline. CDR3 size: 16 residues. CDR3 in amino acids: CSAAGLGGADLVTQYF. The CDR3 DNA sequence: TGCAGCGCGGCGGGGCTAGGGGGAGCCGACTTGGTGACCCAGTACTTC.

In its sample, this clonotype was seen a few times. The chain recombines TRBV5-1 with TRBJ1-5; D gene unclear. CDR3 size: 10 residues. Trimming pared 5 bases from V and 5 bases from J, leaving 2 bases between. The germline gives CDR1 SGHRS, CDR2 YFSETQ. The CDR3 nucleotides are TGCGCCAGCAGGGATCAGCCCCAGCATTTT. Its protein is CASRDQPQHF.

This clonotype has a count of ten or more. The V gene is TRBV19, the J gene TRBJ1-1, with TRBD1 matching 8 bases. V dropped 5 bases and J dropped 4; count of bases not matched to a gene: 9. CDR3 length equals 15 residues. Germline V gives CDR1 LNHDA, CDR2 SQIVND (reference sequence). CDR3 DNA: TGTGCCAGTAGTGCGCCCAGGGGGCCGGCCACTGAAGCTTTCTTT. It specifies CASSAPRGPATEAFF.

This clonotype was found many times. The chain recombines TRBV6-2 or TRBV6-3 with TRBJ2-7, with 7 bases lining up with TRBD1. CDR1 is MNHEY, CDR2 SVGEGT, per germline. CDR3 length: 16 residues. After removal of 2 bases from V and 2 bases from J, the junction contained 9 bases not matched to a gene. The CDR3 here is CASSYATLGQTYEQYV. For the CDR3, the DNA is TGTGCCAGCAGTTACGCGACCCTGGGACAGACCTACGAGCAGTACGTC.

This clonotype turned up a few times. J is TRBJ2-1 and V is TRBV6-2 or TRBV6-3; D possibly corresponds to TRBD2 (7 bases). This CDR3 is 16 amino acids long. The ends were cut back, 0 bases at V and 5 bases at J, with 14 bases in the middle. Germline loops: CDR1 MNHEY, CDR2 SVGEGT. Written as DNA, the CDR3 is TGTGCCAGCAGTTACTCAGACGGGGGGCCACACAATGAGCAGTTCTTC. It codes for CASSYSDGGPHNEQFF.

Details on this clonotype: Possible read error: a much larger clone is one base away. J is TRBJ2-1 and V is TRBV4-2; TRBD2 might be the D (6 bases). Germline V lookup: CDR1 LGHNA, CDR2 YNFKEQ. This CDR3 region has 17 residues. The CDR3: CASSHNTGGASYNELFF. The CDR3 DNA follows: TGTGCCAGCAGCCATAACACTGGAGGGGCATCCTACAATGAGCTGTTCTTC.

This clonotype was recorded a few times. This rearrangement joins TRBV7-9 to TRBJ1-1; D uncertain. V was shortened by 2 bases and J by 1 base, with 8 bases between the two germline ends. The CDR3 extends over 14 amino acids. Germline loops: CDR1 SEHNR, CDR2 FQNEAQ (reference sequence). The CDR3: CASSLLEENTEAFF. For the CDR3, the DNA is TGTGCCAGCAGCTTATTGGAGGAGAACACTGAAGCTTTCTTT.

This chain links TRBV7-8 with TRBJ2-3, with D possibly called TRBD1 or TRBD2 (5 bases each). V dropped 5 bases and J dropped 3 bases, with 21 bases sitting between them. From germline, CDR1 is SGHVS and CDR2 FQNEAQ. The CDR3 loop spans 17 amino acids. CDR3 sequence reads: CASSPHRDPGRTDTQYF. The CDR3 DNA sequence: TGTGCCAGCAGCCCACACCGGGACCCTGGGCGGACAGATACGCAGTATTTT.

This clonotype appeared a few times. This chain links TRBV18 with TRBJ2-3; D gene ambiguous. In germline, CDR1 is KGHSH, CDR2 LQKENI. Trimming pared 2 bases from V and 0 bases from J, leaving 9 bases between. CDR3 length: 15 amino acids. The CDR3 loop is CASSPFSESTDTQYF. The CDR3, as DNA: TGTGCCAGCTCACCATTTTCGGAGAGCACAGATACGCAGTATTTT. The variable domain in full, completed from reference TRBV18 and TRBJ2-3, reads NAGVMQNPRHLVRRRGQEARLRCSPMKGHSHVYWYRQLPEEGLKFMVYLQKENIIDESGMPKERFSAEFPKEGPSILRIQQVVRGDSAAYFCASSPFSESTDTQYFGPGTRLTVL.

This clonotype has only a few counts. The gene calls are TRBV7-2 and TRBJ2-6; D not resolved. The CDR3 loop spans 14 amino acids. Germline V gene lookup returns CDR1 SGHTA and CDR2 FQGNSA. V lost 2 bases and J lost 2, with 4 bases in between. The CDR3 nucleotides are TGTGCCAGCAGCTTATGGGCTGGGGCCAACGTCCTGACTTTC. This codes for CASSLWAGANVLTF.